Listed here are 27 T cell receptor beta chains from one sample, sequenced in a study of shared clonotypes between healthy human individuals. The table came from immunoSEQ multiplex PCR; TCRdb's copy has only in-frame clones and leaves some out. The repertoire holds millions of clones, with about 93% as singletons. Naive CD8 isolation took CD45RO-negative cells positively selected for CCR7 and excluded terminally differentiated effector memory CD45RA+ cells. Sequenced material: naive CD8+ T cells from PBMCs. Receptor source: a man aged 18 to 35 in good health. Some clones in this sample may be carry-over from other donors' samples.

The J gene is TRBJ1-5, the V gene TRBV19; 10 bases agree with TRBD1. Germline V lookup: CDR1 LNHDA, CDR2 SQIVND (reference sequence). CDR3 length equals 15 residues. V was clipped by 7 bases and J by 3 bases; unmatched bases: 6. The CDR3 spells CASMSGTGVNQPQHF. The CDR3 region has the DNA TGTGCCAGTATGTCCGGGACAGGGGTCAATCAGCCCCAGCATTTT.

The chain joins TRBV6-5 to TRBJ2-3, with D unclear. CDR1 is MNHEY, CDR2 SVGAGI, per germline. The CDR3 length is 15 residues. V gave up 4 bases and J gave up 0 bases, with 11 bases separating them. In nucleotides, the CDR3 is TGTGCCAGCAGTTTCTCACCTGTAAGCACAGATACGCAGTATTTT. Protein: CASSFSPVSTDTQYF.

CDR3 DNA: TGTGCCAGCAGACCGGGACAGACGGGCTATGGCTACACCTTC. Translation gives CASRPGQTGYGYTF. The V gene is TRBV6-5, the J gene TRBJ1-2; 7 bases match TRBD1. V lost 6 bases and J lost 4; bases outside the gene matches: 8. This CDR3 spans 14 amino acids. CDR1 is MNHEY, CDR2 SVGAGI, per germline.

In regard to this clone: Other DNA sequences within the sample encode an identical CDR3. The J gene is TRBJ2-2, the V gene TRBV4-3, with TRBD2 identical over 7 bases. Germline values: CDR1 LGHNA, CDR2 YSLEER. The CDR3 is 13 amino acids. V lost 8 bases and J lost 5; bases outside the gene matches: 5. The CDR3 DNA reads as TGCGCCAGCGGGGGGAGGGGTACCGGGGAGCTGTTTTTT. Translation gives CASGGRGTGELFF.

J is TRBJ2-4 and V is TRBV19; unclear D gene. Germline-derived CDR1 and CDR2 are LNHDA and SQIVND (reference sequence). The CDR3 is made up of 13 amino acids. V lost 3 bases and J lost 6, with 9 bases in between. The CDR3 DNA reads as TGTGCCAGTAGTATCTGGAAGGGAAACATTCAGTACTTC. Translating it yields CASSIWKGNIQYF.

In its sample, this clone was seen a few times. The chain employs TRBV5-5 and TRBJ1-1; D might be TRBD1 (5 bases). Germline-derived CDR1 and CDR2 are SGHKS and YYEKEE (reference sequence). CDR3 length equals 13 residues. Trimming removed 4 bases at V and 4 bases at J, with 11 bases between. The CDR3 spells CASSATGRTEAFF. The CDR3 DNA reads TGTGCCAGCAGCGCGACGGGACGCACTGAAGCTTTCTTT.

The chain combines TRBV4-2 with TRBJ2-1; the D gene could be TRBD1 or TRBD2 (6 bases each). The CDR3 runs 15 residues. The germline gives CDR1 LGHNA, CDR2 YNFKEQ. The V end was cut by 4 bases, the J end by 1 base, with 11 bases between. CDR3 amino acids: CASSPGANSYNEQFF. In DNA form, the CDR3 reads TGTGCCAGCAGCCCGGGGGCAAATTCCTACAATGAGCAGTTCTTC.

The DNA of the CDR3 is TGCAGCGCCGTTGGGGGGAAAACAGATACGCAGTATTTT. Encoded protein: CSAVGGKTDTQYF. This sequence joins TRBV29-1 and TRBJ2-3, with TRBD2 as a possible D gene (6 bases). This CDR3 region has 13 residues. Germline CDR1 is SQVTM and CDR2 is ANQGSEA. V was shortened by 7 bases and J by 3 bases, with 14 bases between the two germline ends.

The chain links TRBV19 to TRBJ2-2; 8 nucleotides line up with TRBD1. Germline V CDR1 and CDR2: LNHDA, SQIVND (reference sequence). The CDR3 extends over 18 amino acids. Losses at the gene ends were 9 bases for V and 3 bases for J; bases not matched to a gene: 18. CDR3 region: CASARLRTGTGYTGELFF. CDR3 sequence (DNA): TGTGCCAGCGCCCGTCTCAGGACCGGGACAGGATACACCGGGGAGCTGTTTTTT.

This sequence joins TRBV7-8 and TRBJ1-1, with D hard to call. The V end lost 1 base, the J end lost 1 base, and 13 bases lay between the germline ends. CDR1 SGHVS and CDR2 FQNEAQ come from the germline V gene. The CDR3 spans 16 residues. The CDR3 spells CASSLGRWGGNTEAFF. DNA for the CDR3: TGTGCCAGCAGCTTAGGCCGGTGGGGTGGGAACACTGAAGCTTTCTTT.

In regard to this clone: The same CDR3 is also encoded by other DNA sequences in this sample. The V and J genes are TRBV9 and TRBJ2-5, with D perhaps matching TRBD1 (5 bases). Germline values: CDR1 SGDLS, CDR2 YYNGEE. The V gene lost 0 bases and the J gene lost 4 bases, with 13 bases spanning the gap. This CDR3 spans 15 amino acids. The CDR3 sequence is CASSVAAGLGETQYF. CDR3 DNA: TGTGCCAGCAGCGTAGCCGCAGGGCTAGGAGAGACCCAGTACTTC.

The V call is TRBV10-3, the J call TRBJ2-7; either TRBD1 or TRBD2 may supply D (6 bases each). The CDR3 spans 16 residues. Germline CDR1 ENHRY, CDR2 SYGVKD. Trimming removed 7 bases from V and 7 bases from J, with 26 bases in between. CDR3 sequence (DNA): TGTGCCATCACGTTCACTGGCGGGACAATCGGGCGGGAGCAGTACTTC. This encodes CAITFTGGTIGREQYF.

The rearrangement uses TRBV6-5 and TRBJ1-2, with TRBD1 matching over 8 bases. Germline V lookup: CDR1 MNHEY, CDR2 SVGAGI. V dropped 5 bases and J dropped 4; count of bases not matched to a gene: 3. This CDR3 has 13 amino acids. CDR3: CASSIDRGYGYTF. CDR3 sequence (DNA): TGTGCCAGCAGTATAGACAGGGGCTATGGCTACACCTTC.

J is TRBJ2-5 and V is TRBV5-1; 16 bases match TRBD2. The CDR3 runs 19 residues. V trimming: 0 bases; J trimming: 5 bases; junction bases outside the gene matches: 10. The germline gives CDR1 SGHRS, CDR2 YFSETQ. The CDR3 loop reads CASSLAPGLAGGPLETQYF. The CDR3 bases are TGCGCCAGCAGCTTGGCCCCGGGACTAGCGGGAGGGCCCTTGGAGACCCAGTACTTC.

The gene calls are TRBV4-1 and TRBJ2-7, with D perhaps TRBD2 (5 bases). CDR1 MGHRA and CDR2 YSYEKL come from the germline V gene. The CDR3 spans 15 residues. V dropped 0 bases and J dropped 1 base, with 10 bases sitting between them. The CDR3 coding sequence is TGCGCCAGCAGCCAAGATCGGGAAGTATCCTACGAGCAGTACTTC. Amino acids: CASSQDREVSYEQYF.

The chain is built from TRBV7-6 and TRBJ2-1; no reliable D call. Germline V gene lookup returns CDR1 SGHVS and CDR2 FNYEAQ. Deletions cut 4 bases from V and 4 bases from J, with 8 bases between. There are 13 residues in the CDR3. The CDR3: CASSSMKYNEQFF. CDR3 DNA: TGTGCCAGCAGCTCCATGAAGTACAATGAGCAGTTCTTC.

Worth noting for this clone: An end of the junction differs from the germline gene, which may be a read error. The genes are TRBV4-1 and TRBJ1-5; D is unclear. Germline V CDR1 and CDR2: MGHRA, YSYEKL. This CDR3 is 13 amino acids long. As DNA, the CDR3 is TGCGCCAGCAGCGAAGACGGCAATCAGCCCCAGCATTTT. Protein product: CASSEDGNQPQHF.

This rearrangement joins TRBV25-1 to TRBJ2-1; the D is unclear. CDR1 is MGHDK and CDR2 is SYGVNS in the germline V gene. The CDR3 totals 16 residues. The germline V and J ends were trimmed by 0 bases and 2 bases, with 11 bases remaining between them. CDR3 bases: TGTGCCAGCAGTGAATACCCGGACGACGCCTACAATGAGCAGTTCTTC. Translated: CASSEYPDDAYNEQFF.

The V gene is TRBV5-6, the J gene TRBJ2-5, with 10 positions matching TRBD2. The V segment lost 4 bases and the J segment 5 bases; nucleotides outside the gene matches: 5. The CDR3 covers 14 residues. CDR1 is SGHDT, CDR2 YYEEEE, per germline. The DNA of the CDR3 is TGTGCCAGCAGCCGGACTAGCGGCGCGGAGACCCAGTACTTC. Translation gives CASSRTSGAETQYF.

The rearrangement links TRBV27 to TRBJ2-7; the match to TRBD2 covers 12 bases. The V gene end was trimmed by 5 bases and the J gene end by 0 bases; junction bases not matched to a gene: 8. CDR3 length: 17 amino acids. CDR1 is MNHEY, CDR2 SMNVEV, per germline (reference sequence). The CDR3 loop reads CASSLLRTSGTSYEQYF. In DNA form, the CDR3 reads TGTGCCAGCAGTCTCCTGCGGACTAGCGGGACCTCCTACGAGCAGTACTTC.

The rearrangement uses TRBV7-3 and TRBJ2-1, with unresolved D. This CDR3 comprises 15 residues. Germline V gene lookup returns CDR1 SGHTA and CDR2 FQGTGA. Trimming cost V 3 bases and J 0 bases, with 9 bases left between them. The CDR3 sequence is CASSLSVSSYNEQFF. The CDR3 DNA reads TGTGCCAGCAGCTTGAGTGTAAGCTCCTACAATGAGCAGTTCTTC.

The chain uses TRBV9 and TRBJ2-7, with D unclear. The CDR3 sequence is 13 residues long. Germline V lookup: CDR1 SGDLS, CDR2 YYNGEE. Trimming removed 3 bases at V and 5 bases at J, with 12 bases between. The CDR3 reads CASSAAGQDEQYF. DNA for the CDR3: TGTGCCAGCAGCGCCGCAGGCCAGGACGAGCAGTACTTC.

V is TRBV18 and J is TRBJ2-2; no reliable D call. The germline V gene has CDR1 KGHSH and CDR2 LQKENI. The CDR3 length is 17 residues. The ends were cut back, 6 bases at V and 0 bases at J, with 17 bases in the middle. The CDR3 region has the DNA TGTGCCAGCTCCCAGACGTTACAGCCCGCGAACACCGGGGAGCTGTTTTTT. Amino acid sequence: CASSQTLQPANTGELFF.

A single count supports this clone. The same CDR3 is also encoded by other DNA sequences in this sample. CDR3 DNA sequence: TGTGCCAGTAGTCTTCGGACAGGGGGCACTGAAGCTTTCTTT. Translating it yields CASSLRTGGTEAFF. V usage is TRBV19 and J usage is TRBJ1-1, with 10 bases lining up with TRBD1. Germline loops: CDR1 LNHDA, CDR2 SQIVND (reference sequence). Trimming at V came to 5 bases and at J to 4 bases, leaving 4 bases not matched to a gene. CDR3 size: 14 residues.

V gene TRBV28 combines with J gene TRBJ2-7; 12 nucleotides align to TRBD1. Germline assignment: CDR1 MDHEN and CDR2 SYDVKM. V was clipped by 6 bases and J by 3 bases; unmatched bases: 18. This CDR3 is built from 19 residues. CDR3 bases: TGTGCCAGCAGACTTCTCAGAACCGGGACAGGGGGCCGACGCTACGAGCAGTACTTC. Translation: CASRLLRTGTGGRRYEQYF.

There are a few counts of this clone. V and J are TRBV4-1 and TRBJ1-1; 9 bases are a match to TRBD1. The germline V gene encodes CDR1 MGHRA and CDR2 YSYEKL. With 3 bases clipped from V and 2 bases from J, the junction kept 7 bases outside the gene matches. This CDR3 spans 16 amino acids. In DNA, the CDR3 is TGCGCCAGCAGCCACCCAAGGACAGGGGTAAACACTGAAGCTTTCTTT. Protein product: CASSHPRTGVNTEAFF.

The CDR3 reads CASSPRGVGRVGETQYF. CDR3 bases: TGTGCCAGCAGCCCCCGCGGCGTGGGGAGGGTAGGAGAGACCCAGTACTTC. The rearrangement links TRBV7-6 to TRBJ2-5; 7 bases map to TRBD2. CDR1 SGHVS and CDR2 FNYEAQ come from the germline V gene. V lost 5 bases, J lost 4 bases, and 16 bases stayed unmatched. The CDR3 spans 17 residues.